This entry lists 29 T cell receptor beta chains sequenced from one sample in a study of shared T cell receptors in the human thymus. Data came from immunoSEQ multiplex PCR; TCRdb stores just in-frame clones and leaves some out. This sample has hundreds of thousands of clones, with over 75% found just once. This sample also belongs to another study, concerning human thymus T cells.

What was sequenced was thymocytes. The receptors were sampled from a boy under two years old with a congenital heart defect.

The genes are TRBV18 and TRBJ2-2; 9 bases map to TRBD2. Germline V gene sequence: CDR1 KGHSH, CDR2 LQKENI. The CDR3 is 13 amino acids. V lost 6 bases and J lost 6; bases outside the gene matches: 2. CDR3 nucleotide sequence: TGTGCCAGCTCCGGGACTAGCCCCGGGGAGCTGTTTTTT. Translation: CASSGTSPGELFF.

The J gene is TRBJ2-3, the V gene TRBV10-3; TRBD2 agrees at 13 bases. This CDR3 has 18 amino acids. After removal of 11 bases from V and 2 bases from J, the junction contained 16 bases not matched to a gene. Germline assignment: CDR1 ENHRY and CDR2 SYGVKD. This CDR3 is CAALPPGLAGTVTDTQYF. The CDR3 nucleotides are TGTGCCGCACTCCCCCCGGGACTAGCGGGGACGGTCACAGATACGCAGTATTTT.

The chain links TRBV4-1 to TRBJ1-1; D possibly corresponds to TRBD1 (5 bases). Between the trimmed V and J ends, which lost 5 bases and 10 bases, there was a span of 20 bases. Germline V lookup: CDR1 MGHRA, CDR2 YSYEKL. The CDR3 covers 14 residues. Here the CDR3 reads CASSTTPRGLIAFF. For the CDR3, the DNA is TGCGCCAGCAGCACGACCCCACGGGGGTTGATAGCTTTCTTT.

The DNA of the CDR3 is TGTGCCAGCAGTTTATTCAGAGAGACCCAGTACTTC. Amino acids: CASSLFRETQYF. The V gene is TRBV28, the J gene TRBJ2-5; no clear D gene. Germline V gives CDR1 MDHEN, CDR2 SYDVKM. V was clipped by 1 base and J by 4 bases, with 4 bases between them. There are 12 residues in the CDR3.

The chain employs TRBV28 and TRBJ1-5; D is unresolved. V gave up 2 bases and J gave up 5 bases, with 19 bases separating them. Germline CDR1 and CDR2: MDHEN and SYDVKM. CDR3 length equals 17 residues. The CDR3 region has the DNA TGTGCCAGCAGTTTAAGCCCGGAATTAGGGCGGGATCAGCCCCAGCATTTT. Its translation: CASSLSPELGRDQPQHF.

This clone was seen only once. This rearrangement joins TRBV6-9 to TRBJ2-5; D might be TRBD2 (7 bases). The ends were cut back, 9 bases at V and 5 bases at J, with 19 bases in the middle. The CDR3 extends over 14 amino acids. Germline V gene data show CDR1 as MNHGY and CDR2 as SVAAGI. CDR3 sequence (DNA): TGTGCCAGTGTCCTAGGGGGGGAAGGTGAGACCCAGTACTTC. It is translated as CASVLGGEGETQYF.

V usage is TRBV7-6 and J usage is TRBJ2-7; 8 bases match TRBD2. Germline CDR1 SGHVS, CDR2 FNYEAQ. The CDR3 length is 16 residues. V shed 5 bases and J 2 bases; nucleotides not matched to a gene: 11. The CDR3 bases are TGTGCCAGCAGCAAGGGGGTTGGCGGGAGGACCTACGAGCAGTACTTC. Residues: CASSKGVGGRTYEQYF. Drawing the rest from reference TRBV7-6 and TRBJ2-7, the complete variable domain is GAGVSQSPRYKVTKRGQDVALRCDPISGHVSLYWYRQALGQGPEFLTYFNYEAQQDKSGLPNDRFSAERPEGSISTLTIQRTEQRDSAMYRCASSKGVGGRTYEQYFGPGTRLTVT.

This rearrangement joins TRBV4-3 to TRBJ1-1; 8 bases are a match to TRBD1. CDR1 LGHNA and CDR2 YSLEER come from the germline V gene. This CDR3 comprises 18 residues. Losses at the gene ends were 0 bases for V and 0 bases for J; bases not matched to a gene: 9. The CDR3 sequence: CASSQDRGRGPVNTEAFF. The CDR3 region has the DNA TGCGCCAGCAGCCAAGATAGGGGCAGGGGGCCAGTGAACACTGAAGCTTTCTTT.

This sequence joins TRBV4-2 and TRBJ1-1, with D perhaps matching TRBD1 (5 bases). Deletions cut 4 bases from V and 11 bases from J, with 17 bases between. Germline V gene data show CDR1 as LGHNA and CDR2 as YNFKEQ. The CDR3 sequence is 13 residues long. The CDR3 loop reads CASSPRDPGGAFF. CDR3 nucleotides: TGTGCCAGCAGCCCCCGGGACCCAGGAGGGGCTTTCTTT.

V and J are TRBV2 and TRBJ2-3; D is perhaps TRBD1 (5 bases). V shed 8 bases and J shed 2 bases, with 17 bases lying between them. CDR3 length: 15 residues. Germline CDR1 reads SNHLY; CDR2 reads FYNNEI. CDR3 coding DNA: TGTGCCAGCTTCCGGTGGGGCGGAACCACAGATACGCAGTATTTT. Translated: CASFRWGGTTDTQYF.

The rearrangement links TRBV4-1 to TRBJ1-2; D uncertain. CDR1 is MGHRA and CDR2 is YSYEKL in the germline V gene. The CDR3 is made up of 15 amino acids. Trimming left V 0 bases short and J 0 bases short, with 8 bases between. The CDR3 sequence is CASSQEPPANYGYTF. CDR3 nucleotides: TGCGCCAGCAGCCAAGAACCCCCAGCTAACTATGGCTACACCTTC.

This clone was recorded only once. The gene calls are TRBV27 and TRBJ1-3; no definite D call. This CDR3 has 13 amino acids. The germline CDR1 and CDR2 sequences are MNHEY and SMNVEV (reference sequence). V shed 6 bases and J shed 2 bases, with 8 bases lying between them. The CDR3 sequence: CASRGGPGNTIYF. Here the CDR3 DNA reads TGTGCCAGCAGAGGAGGGCCTGGAAACACCATATATTTT.

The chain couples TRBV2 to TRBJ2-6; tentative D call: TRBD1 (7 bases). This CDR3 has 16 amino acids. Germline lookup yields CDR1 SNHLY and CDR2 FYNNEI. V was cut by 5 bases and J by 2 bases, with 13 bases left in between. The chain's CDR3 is CASSMTGTPGANVLTF. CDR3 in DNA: TGTGCCAGCAGTATGACAGGGACTCCTGGGGCCAACGTCCTGACTTTC.

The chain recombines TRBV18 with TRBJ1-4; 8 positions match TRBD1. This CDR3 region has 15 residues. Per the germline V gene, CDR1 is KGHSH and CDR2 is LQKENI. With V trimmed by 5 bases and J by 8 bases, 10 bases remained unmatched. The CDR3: CASSVGQGEREKLFF. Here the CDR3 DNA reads TGTGCCAGCTCAGTCGGACAGGGTGAGAGAGAAAAACTGTTTTTT.

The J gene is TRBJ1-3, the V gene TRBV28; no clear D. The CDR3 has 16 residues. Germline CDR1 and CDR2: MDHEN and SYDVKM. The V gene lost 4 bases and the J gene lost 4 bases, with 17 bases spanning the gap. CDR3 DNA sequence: TGTGCCAGCAGTTACGTCCTCAACCTTCAGGGAAACACCATATATTTT. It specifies CASSYVLNLQGNTIYF.

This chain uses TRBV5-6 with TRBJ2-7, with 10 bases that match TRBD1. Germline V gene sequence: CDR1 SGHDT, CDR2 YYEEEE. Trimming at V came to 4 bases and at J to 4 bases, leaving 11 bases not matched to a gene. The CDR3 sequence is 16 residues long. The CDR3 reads CASSAYDRGRSYEQYF. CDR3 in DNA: TGTGCCAGCAGCGCCTACGACAGGGGGCGGTCGTACGAGCAGTACTTC.

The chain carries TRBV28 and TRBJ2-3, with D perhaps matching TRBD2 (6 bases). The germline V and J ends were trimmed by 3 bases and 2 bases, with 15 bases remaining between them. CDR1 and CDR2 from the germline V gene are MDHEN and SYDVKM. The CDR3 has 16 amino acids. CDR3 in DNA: TGTGCCAGCAGTTTGGTCTCCTCTAGCGACACAGATACGCAGTATTTT. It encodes CASSLVSSSDTDTQYF.

The CDR3 here is CSVEDQRAGTGLTEAFF. CDR3 bases: TGCAGCGTTGAAGATCAGCGGGCCGGGACAGGGCTTACTGAAGCTTTCTTT. V gene TRBV29-1 combines with J gene TRBJ1-1, with 9 bases that match TRBD1. V shed 0 bases and J 5 bases; nucleotides not matched to a gene: 13. Germline V lookup: CDR1 SQVTM, CDR2 ANQGSEA. The CDR3 has 17 amino acids.

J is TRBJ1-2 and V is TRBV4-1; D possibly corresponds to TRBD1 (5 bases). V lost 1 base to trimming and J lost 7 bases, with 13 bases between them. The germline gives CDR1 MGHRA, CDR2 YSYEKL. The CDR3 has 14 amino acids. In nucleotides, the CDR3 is TGCGCCAGCAGCCAAGGGTCAGGGTCGCCTGGCTACACCTTC. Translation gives CASSQGSGSPGYTF.

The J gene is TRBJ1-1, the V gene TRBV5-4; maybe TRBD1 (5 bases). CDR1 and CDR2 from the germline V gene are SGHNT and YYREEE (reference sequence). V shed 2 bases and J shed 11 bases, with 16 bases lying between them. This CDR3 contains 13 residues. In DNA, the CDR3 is TGTGCCAGCAGCTTCCCGGGACTGGACTGGGCTTTCTTT. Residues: CASSFPGLDWAFF.

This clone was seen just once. Here the CDR3 reads CATSRDVQGSISRDEQFF. The CDR3 coding sequence is TGTGCCACCAGCAGAGATGTGCAGGGGTCCATTAGTCGCGATGAGCAGTTCTTC. V gene TRBV15 combines with J gene TRBJ2-1; TRBD1 is a possible D gene (6 bases). V was pared by 0 bases and J by 8 bases, with 23 bases between. Germline CDR1 LNHNV, CDR2 YYDKDF (reference sequence). CDR3 length: 18 residues.

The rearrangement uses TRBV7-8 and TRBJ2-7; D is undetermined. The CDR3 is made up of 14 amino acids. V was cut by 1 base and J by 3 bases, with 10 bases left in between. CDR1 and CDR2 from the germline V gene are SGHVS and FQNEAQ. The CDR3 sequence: CASSLDKVNYEQYF. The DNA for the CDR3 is TGTGCCAGCAGCTTAGACAAAGTAAACTACGAGCAGTACTTC. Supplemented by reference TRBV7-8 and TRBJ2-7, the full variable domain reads GAGVSQSPRYKVAKRGQDVALRCDPISGHVSLFWYQQALGQGPEFLTYFQNEAQLDKSGLPSDRFFAERPEGSVSTLKIQRTQQEDSAVYLCASSLDKVNYEQYFGPGTRLTVT.

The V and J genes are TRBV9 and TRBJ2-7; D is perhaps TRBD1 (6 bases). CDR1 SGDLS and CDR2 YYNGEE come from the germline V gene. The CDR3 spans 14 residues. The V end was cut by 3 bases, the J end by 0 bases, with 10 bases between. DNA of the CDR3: TGTGCCAGCAGCGGTGGACAGAGCTCCTACGAGCAGTACTTC. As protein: CASSGGQSSYEQYF.

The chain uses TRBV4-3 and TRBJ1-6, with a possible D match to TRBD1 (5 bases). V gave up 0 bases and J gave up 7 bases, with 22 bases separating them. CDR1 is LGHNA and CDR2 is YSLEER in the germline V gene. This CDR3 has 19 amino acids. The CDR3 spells CASSQEGWGRGGRNSPLHF. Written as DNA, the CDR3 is TGCGCCAGCAGCCAAGAGGGGTGGGGTCGGGGGGGAAGAAATTCACCCCTCCACTTT.

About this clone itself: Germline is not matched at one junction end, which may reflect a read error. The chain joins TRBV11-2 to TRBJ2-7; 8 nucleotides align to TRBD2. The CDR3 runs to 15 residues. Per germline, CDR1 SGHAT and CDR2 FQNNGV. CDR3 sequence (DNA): TGTGCCAGCAGCTCTTTAGCGGGAATGTCCTCCGAGCAGTACTTC. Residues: CASSSLAGMSSEQYF.

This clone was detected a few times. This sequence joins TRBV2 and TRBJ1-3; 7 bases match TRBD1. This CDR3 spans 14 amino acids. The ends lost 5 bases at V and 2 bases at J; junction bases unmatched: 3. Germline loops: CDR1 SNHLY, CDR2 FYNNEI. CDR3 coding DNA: TGTGCCAGCAGTCATAGGGGGCCTGGAAACACCATATATTTT. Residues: CASSHRGPGNTIYF.

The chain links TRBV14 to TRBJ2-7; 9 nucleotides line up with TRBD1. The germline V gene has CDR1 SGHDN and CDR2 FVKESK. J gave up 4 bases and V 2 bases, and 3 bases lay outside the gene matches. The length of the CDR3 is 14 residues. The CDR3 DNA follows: TGTGCCAGCAGCCAAACACAGGGGGCTTACGAGCAGTACTTC. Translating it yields CASSQTQGAYEQYF.

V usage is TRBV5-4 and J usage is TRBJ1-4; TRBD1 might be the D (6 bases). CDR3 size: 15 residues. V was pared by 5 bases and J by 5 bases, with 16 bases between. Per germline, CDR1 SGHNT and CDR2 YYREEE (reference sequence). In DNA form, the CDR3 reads TGTGCCAGCAGTTACCCACAGGGAGGGAATGAAAAACTGTTTTTT. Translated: CASSYPQGGNEKLFF.

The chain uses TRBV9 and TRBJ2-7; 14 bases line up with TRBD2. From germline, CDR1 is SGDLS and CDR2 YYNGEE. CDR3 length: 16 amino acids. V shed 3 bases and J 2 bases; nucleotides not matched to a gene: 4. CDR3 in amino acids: CASSDGTSGRTYEQYF. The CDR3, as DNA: TGTGCCAGCAGCGACGGGACTAGCGGGAGAACCTACGAGCAGTACTTC.